Included here is one T cell receptor beta chain sequence, with context. Original handling: Estimated nucleated cell counts came from reference gene primer amplification. Only in-frame clones appear in the TCRdb table, and some are missing; sequencing was by immunoSEQ multiplex PCR. Clone size and the V and J calls come from that table; the DNA yielded D and trimming. This repertoire shows 75,000 to 100,000 clones, approximately 86% found once; its top ten account for approximately 1.7%. These data come from a study of blood T cell repertoires in COVID-19. The CDR3 has 12 residues. The ends were cut back, 6 bases at V and 12 bases at J, with 17 bases in the middle.

The TCR comes from a man aged 80 or over with acute or convalescent COVID-19. This chain joins TRBV12-3 or TRBV12-4 and TRBJ1-1; D uncertain. The sequenced material came from peripheral blood. The CDR3 loop reads CASRGEETGTFF. The CDR3, as DNA: TGTGCCAGCAGAGGAGAGGAAACCGGGACTTTCTTT.